Below, 19 T cell receptor beta chains from the same sample are listed, as sequenced in a study of CD8+ T cells in alopecia areata (dated by TCRdb to 2016 to 2018). Library construction relied on the immunoSEQ multiplex PCR assay. RNA was extracted from all samples and reverse transcribed into cDNA as template for TCR sequencing. TCRdb re-hosts the immuneACCESS table, in-frame sequences only. Its copies lack some clones; in the studies checked, an unresolved V gene accounts for under half of them, and the cause for the rest is not known. For this sample there are 110,000 or so clones; 55% to 65% appear just once. Around 2.7% of the sample is taken by the ten largest. Sample: CD4+ T cells sorted from blood. The receptor set was obtained from a human donor in good health.

The V and J genes are TRBV6-1 and TRBJ1-2; possible D gene TRBD1, 5 bases. Germline assignment: CDR1 MNHNS and CDR2 SASEGT. The CDR3 totals 17 residues. V gave up 2 bases and J gave up 2 bases, with 18 bases separating them. CDR3: CASSEFRPVDTNYGYTF. The CDR3 DNA reads as TGTGCCAGCAGTGAATTTCGTCCGGTGGACACCAACTATGGCTACACCTTC.

V usage is TRBV5-4 and J usage is TRBJ2-7; 14 positions agree with TRBD2. Trimming at V came to 4 bases and at J to 2 bases, leaving 5 bases not matched to a gene. CDR1 is SGHNT, CDR2 YYREEE, per germline (reference sequence). This CDR3 comprises 16 residues. The CDR3 nucleotides are TGTGCCAGCAGCCTGGGGACTAGCGGGAGTCCCTACGAGCAGTACTTC. It is translated as CASSLGTSGSPYEQYF.

The sample holds a few counts of this clone. V usage is TRBV6-5 and J usage is TRBJ1-5; 10 bases line up with TRBD1. CDR3 length equals 15 residues. V lost 4 bases and J lost 2; bases outside the gene matches: 2. Germline V gives CDR1 MNHEY, CDR2 SVGAGI. CDR3 region: CASSFGQGGNQPQHF. Here the CDR3 DNA reads TGTGCCAGCAGTTTCGGACAGGGGGGCAATCAGCCCCAGCATTTT.

The rearrangement links TRBV29-1 to TRBJ2-2, with D perhaps TRBD1 or TRBD2 (5 bases each). The CDR3 is 14 residues long. Between the trimmed V and J ends, which lost 7 bases and 0 bases, there was a span of 12 bases. CDR1 is SQVTM, CDR2 ANQGSEA, per germline. The CDR3 is CSAGTAANTGELFF. CDR3 DNA sequence: TGCAGCGCCGGGACGGCCGCGAACACCGGGGAGCTGTTTTTT.

This clone occurred a few times. The chain has TRBV29-1 and TRBJ2-7; the D is unclear. The CDR3 runs to 11 residues. In germline, CDR1 is SQVTM, CDR2 ANQGSEA. Trimming took 7 bases from V and 0 from J, leaving 7 bases between them. CDR3 sequence: CSGGSSYEQYF. The CDR3 DNA reads as TGCAGCGGAGGAAGCTCCTACGAGCAGTACTTC.

The CDR3 here is CASTNSGNQETQYF. Here the CDR3 DNA reads TGCGCCAGCACGAACTCAGGGAACCAAGAGACCCAGTACTTC. V usage is TRBV5-1 and J usage is TRBJ2-5; possibly TRBD1 for D (5 bases). The V end was cut by 6 bases, the J end by 0 bases, with 12 bases between. Germline lookup yields CDR1 SGHRS and CDR2 YFSETQ. This CDR3 has 14 amino acids. Full variable domain (remainder filled in from reference TRBV5-1 and TRBJ2-5): KAGVTQTPRYLIKTRGQQVTLSCSPISGHRSVSWYQQTPGQGLQFLFEYFSETQRNKGNFPGRFSGRQFSNSRSEMNVSTLELGDSALYLCASTNSGNQETQYFGPGTRLLVL.

The rearrangement uses TRBV30 and TRBJ1-2; D not certain. CDR1 is GTSNPN, CDR2 SVGIG, per germline (reference sequence). V was clipped by 1 base and J by 2 bases, with 11 bases between them. The CDR3 is 14 residues long. The CDR3 sequence is CAWSAQPRNYGYTF. CDR3 DNA: TGTGCCTGGAGTGCCCAGCCACGGAACTATGGCTACACCTTC.

For the CDR3, the DNA is TGTGCCAGCGCCCAGTTGGAGGTGAACACTGAAGCTTTCTTT. This encodes CASAQLEVNTEAFF. The rearrangement links TRBV7-9 to TRBJ1-1; no reliable D call. CDR1 is SEHNR and CDR2 is FQNEAQ in the germline V gene (reference sequence). The CDR3 runs to 14 residues. The ends were cut back, 8 bases at V and 0 bases at J, with 13 bases in the middle.

The rearrangement joins TRBV7-3 to TRBJ2-7; TRBD1 or TRBD2 may be the D gene (5 bases each). The CDR3 covers 13 residues. Per germline, CDR1 SGHTA and CDR2 FQGTGA. Trimming cost V 0 bases and J 3 bases, with 6 bases left between them. CDR3 in amino acids: CASSLTRGYEQYF. The CDR3, as DNA: TGTGCCAGCAGCTTAACGAGGGGCTACGAGCAGTACTTC.

This clone was seen only once. This chain connects TRBV15 to TRBJ1-2; D possibly corresponds to TRBD1 (5 bases). V gave up 6 bases and J gave up 4 bases, with 12 bases separating them. The germline CDR1 and CDR2 sequences are LNHNV and YYDKDF (reference sequence). CDR3 length: 13 residues. The CDR3 loop reads CATSLSGPYGYTF. The CDR3 region has the DNA TGTGCCACCAGTTTATCAGGGCCCTATGGCTACACCTTC.

This sequence joins TRBV29-1 and TRBJ1-2; TRBD1 matches 9 bases. CDR3 length equals 15 residues. The V gene's germline CDR1 is SQVTM and CDR2 ANQGSEA. Trimming cost V 6 bases and J 1 base; bases outside gene matches: 9. The CDR3 DNA reads TGCAGCGTGGAGGACAGGGGAGCGGGTAACTATGGCTACACCTTC. Protein sequence: CSVEDRGAGNYGYTF.

The rearrangement links TRBV4-1 to TRBJ1-4; D gene unclear. The CDR3 contains 15 residues. Trimming pared 7 bases from V and 4 bases from J, leaving 16 bases between. Germline V gives CDR1 MGHRA, CDR2 YSYEKL. DNA of the CDR3: TGCGCCAGCAACGAGGGATCTACCGTTAATGAAAAACTGTTTTTT. Amino acids: CASNEGSTVNEKLFF.

The chain uses TRBV5-6 and TRBJ2-6; no clear D. CDR1 and CDR2 (germline): SGHDT, YYEEEE. Trimming shortened V by 0 bases and J by 1 base, and 5 bases separated the two germline ends. The CDR3 extends over 15 amino acids. CDR3 sequence (DNA): TGTGCCAGCAGCTTGGGAGTTTCTGGGGCCAACGTCCTGACTTTC. It specifies CASSLGVSGANVLTF.

This chain joins TRBV29-1 and TRBJ2-1; D not certain. The germline CDR1 and CDR2 sequences are SQVTM and ANQGSEA. V was clipped by 7 bases and J by 2 bases, with 9 bases between them. This CDR3 has 12 amino acids. CDR3 coding DNA: TGCAGCGCACAAGAAGCCTACAATGAGCAGTTCTTC. Its translation: CSAQEAYNEQFF.

This chain uses TRBV7-9 with TRBJ2-7; perhaps TRBD2 as D (6 bases). V was trimmed by 3 bases and J by 1 base, leaving 7 bases between them. CDR1 is SEHNR and CDR2 is FQNEAQ in the germline V gene (reference sequence). The CDR3 has 13 amino acids. CDR3 sequence: CASSFGGSYEQYF. The CDR3 coding sequence is TGTGCCAGCAGCTTCGGGGGATCCTACGAGCAGTACTTC.

This clone showed up just once. V is TRBV6-5 and J is TRBJ1-6; 7 bases fit TRBD1. This CDR3 spans 15 amino acids. V was pared by 0 bases and J by 7 bases, with 3 bases of the junction left unmatched. Per the germline V gene, CDR1 is MNHEY and CDR2 is SVGAGI. CDR3 sequence reads: CASSYSGQPNSPLHF. DNA for the CDR3: TGTGCCAGCAGTTACTCGGGACAGCCGAATTCACCCCTCCACTTT.

A few counts support this clone. The chain links TRBV7-9 to TRBJ1-1; D is possibly TRBD1 (5 bases). Trimming left V 8 bases short and J 1 base short, with 14 bases between. This CDR3 is built from 14 residues. Germline lookup yields CDR1 SEHNR and CDR2 FQNEAQ (reference sequence). The CDR3 bases are TGTGCCAGCGGGCCGAGGGGTCGGAACACTGAAGCTTTCTTT. This translates into CASGPRGRNTEAFF.

This clone was observed a single time. The chain combines TRBV6-5 with TRBJ1-2; D is perhaps TRBD1 (5 bases). Germline V gene lookup returns CDR1 MNHEY and CDR2 SVGAGI. The CDR3 length is 13 residues. Trimming stripped 6 bases from V and 4 bases from J, with 12 bases between. CDR3 loop: CASRIGTGYGYTF. In nucleotides, the CDR3 is TGTGCCAGCAGAATTGGGACGGGCTATGGCTACACCTTC.

The genes are TRBV14 and TRBJ1-1, with no clear D. Deletions cut 1 base from V and 11 bases from J, with 8 bases between. Germline lookup yields CDR1 SGHDN and CDR2 FVKESK. The CDR3 totals 11 residues. The CDR3 sequence: CASSQGFYAFF. CDR3 bases: TGTGCCAGCAGCCAAGGGTTTTATGCTTTCTTT.